A selection of T cell receptor beta chains follows, all from one sample in a study of TIL therapy for anti-PD-1-resistant metastatic lung cancer. The table came from immunoSEQ multiplex PCR; TCRdb's copy has only in-frame clones and leaves some out. This sample has about 16,000 clones, with over 65% found just once. This specimen was blood, taken at baseline. All receptors come from a person aged 25 to 79 with non-small cell lung cancer. The CDR3 runs from the conserved cysteine through the conserved F or W. A D gene is named only where the DNA matches it firmly. Only part of the rows carry a size: once, few, many, or a class if the clone is expanded.

D: TRBD2; size: NA; J: TRBJ2-3; V: TRBV7-9; DNA: TGTGCCAGCAGCTTAGGACTAGCGGGGACAGATACGCAGTATTTT; CDR3: CASSLGLAGTDTQYF
D: TRBD2; size: NA; J: TRBJ2-3; V: TRBV4-2; DNA: TGTGCCAGCAGCCAAGAGAGCGGGGGGCACCCAGCAGATACGCAGTATTTT; CDR3: CASSQESGGHPADTQYF
D: TRBD1; size: once; J: TRBJ1-5; V: TRBV7-2; DNA: TGTGCCAGCAGCCAAAGGGGGACACAGGGGAGCCAGCCCCAGCATTTT; CDR3: CASSQRGTQGSQPQHF
D: TRBD1; size: NA; J: TRBJ2-7; V: TRBV6-4; DNA: TGTGCCAGCAGTACCACCGGGACAGCCTACGAGCAGTACTTC; CDR3: CASSTTGTAYEQYF
D: NA; size: NA; J: TRBJ2-3; V: TRBV6-1; DNA: TGTGCCAGCACCATGGGACTTATCACAGATACGCAGTATTTT; CDR3: CASTMGLITDTQYF
D: TRBD2; size: NA; J: TRBJ2-3; V: TRBV12-5; DNA: TGTGCTAGTGGACGGAACCTAGCGGGGGTCACAGATACGCAGTATTTT; CDR3: CASGRNLAGVTDTQYF
D: NA; size: NA; J: TRBJ2-5; V: TRBV6-5; DNA: TGTGCCAGCAGTTACTCCCGGCTTCAAGAGACCCAGTACTTC; CDR3: CASSYSRLQETQYF
D: TRBD1; size: NA; J: TRBJ2-7; V: TRBV6-5; DNA: TGTGCCAGCAGTTATAGGGACAGGGGATACGAGCAGTACTTC; CDR3: CASSYRDRGYEQYF
D: TRBD1; size: NA; J: TRBJ2-5; V: TRBV14; DNA: TGTGCCAGCAGCCAAGTTACCGGGACAGGTCAAGAGACCCAGTACTTC; CDR3: CASSQVTGTGQETQYF
D: NA; size: NA; J: TRBJ2-2; V: TRBV5-1; DNA: TGCGCCAGCAGCCTCCGACAGGACCGCACCGGGGAGCTGTTTTTT; CDR3: CASSLRQDRTGELFF
D: TRBD1; size: NA; J: TRBJ2-2; V: TRBV6-4; DNA: TGTGCCAGCAGTGGGACAGGGGACACCGGGGAGCTGTTTTTT; CDR3: CASSGTGDTGELFF
D: NA; size: NA; J: TRBJ2-1; V: TRBV2; DNA: TGTGCCAGCAGCCGAACGGGACGTCACAATGAGCAGTTCTTC; CDR3: CASSRTGRHNEQFF
D: TRBD2; size: few; J: TRBJ2-1; V: TRBV7-3; DNA: TGTGCCAGCAGCCCAGCGGGGCGGAACAATGAGCAGTTCTTC; CDR3: CASSPAGRNNEQFF
D: TRBD1; size: NA; J: TRBJ2-7; V: TRBV6-1; DNA: TGTGCCAGCAGTGTAACAGGGGGCTCCTACGAGCAGTACTTC; CDR3: CASSVTGGSYEQYF
D: NA; size: NA; J: TRBJ2-3; V: TRBV7-2; DNA: TGTGCCAGCAGCGAACAAGGACTTGTCCTTGATACGCAGTATTTT; CDR3: CASSEQGLVLDTQYF
D: NA; size: NA; J: TRBJ2-1; V: TRBV15; DNA: TGTGCCACCAGCACAGGGGGGGACGCAGGTGTCAATGAGCAGTTCTTC; CDR3: CATSTGGDAGVNEQFF
D: NA; size: NA; J: TRBJ2-5; V: TRBV19; DNA: TGTGCCAGTAGTGAGGATGACTGGGAAGAGACCCAGTACTTC; CDR3: CASSEDDWEETQYF
D: NA; size: NA; J: TRBJ2-7; V: TRBV6-6; DNA: TGTGCCAGCAGTCCACCCCAGAGCGAGCAGTACTTC; CDR3: CASSPPQSEQYF
D: NA; size: NA; J: TRBJ2-1; V: TRBV6-6; DNA: TGTGCCAGCATTACTGGGTACAATGAGCAGTTCTTC; CDR3: CASITGYNEQFF
D: TRBD1; size: NA; J: TRBJ2-1; V: TRBV7-3; DNA: TGTGCCAGCAGCTTAGTTAGACAGGGACGCAATGAGCAGTTCTTC; CDR3: CASSLVRQGRNEQFF
D: NA; size: NA; J: TRBJ2-3; V: TRBV7-2; DNA: TGTGCCAGCAGCTTAGGAAGCACAGATACGCAGTATTTT; CDR3: CASSLGSTDTQYF
D: NA; size: NA; J: TRBJ1-1; V: TRBV5-1; DNA: TGCGCCAGCAGCTTGGGGCGGGAAAACACTGAAGCTTTCTTT; CDR3: CASSLGRENTEAFF
D: TRBD1; size: NA; J: TRBJ2-7; V: TRBV18; DNA: TGTGCCAGCTCACCAATGACAGGGAGTTCCTACGAGCAGTACTTC; CDR3: CASSPMTGSSYEQYF
D: TRBD1; size: NA; J: TRBJ2-2; V: TRBV25-1; DNA: TGTGCCAGCAGAACACGACAGGGGTCGGGCACCGGGGAGCTGTTTTTT; CDR3: CASRTRQGSGTGELFF
D: NA; size: NA; J: TRBJ2-2; V: TRBV2; DNA: TGTGCCAGCAGTGAAATCGGCAGCCAGGGGACCGGGGAGCTGTTTTTT; CDR3: CASSEIGSQGTGELFF
D: NA; size: NA; J: TRBJ1-2; V: TRBV9; DNA: TGTGCCAGCAGCGTAGGCCCAGAGGAAGGGGGAGGGTATGGCTACACCTTC; CDR3: CASSVGPEEGGGYGYTF
D: NA; size: NA; J: TRBJ2-2; V: TRBV10-1; DNA: TGCGCCAGCAGTAGGGGCAGGGAGAACACCGGGGAGCTGTTTTTT; CDR3: CASSRGRENTGELFF
D: TRBD2; size: NA; J: TRBJ2-7; V: TRBV10-1; DNA: TGCGCCAGCAGTGATTTACGGGCTAGCGGCTACGAGCAGTACTTC; CDR3: CASSDLRASGYEQYF
D: NA; size: NA; J: TRBJ1-5; V: TRBV12-5; DNA: TGTGCTAGTGGTTTGTATCGCAATCAGCCCCAGCATTTT; CDR3: CASGLYRNQPQHF
D: TRBD1; size: NA; J: TRBJ2-7; V: TRBV5-1; DNA: TGCGCCAGCAGCCCAAGGACAGGGGGCTACGAGCAGTACTTC; CDR3: CASSPRTGGYEQYF
D: TRBD1; size: NA; J: TRBJ1-2; V: TRBV6-5; DNA: TGTGCCAGCAGTAAAGACAGGGCCGGGGACTATGGCTACACCTTC; CDR3: CASSKDRAGDYGYTF
D: NA; size: NA; J: TRBJ2-7; V: TRBV11-2; DNA: TGTGCCAGCAGCTTACCCGGACAGTACGAGCAGTACTTC; CDR3: CASSLPGQYEQYF
D: NA; size: few; J: TRBJ1-6; V: TRBV7-6; DNA: TGTGCCAGCAGCTTAGCGACGGATAATTCACCCCTCCACTTT; CDR3: CASSLATDNSPLHF
D: TRBD2; size: NA; J: TRBJ2-7; V: TRBV5-1; DNA: TGCGCCAGCAGCTTGGCCAGGGCTAGCGGGGTGTACGAGCAGTACTTC; CDR3: CASSLARASGVYEQYF
D: TRBD1; size: NA; J: TRBJ1-3; V: TRBV11-3; DNA: TGTGCCAGCAGCCGGGACAGGGTTTCTGGAAACACCATATATTTT; CDR3: CASSRDRVSGNTIYF
D: TRBD2; size: NA; J: TRBJ2-3; V: TRBV5-1; DNA: TGCGCCAGCAGCACTGGGACTAGCGGCCTCACAGATACGCAGTATTTT; CDR3: CASSTGTSGLTDTQYF